The rows below give T cell receptor beta chains drawn from one sample of a study of control samples from healthy donors and cancer patients. Produced via immunoSEQ multiplex PCR; TCRdb's table is partial and in-frame only. The table includes 100,000 to 150,000 clones, just under 95% detected once. Sequencing was done on a sample of blood. The source is a young man in good health. Both conserved end residues are trimmed from each CDR3.

v_gene,CDR3aa
TRBV12-3/TRBV12-4,ASSFLGDDTQY
TRBV7-7,ASSLRGPTYEQY
TRBV7-9,ASSLRSGNSPLH
TRBV7-9,ASSLAGGREY
TRBV7-6,ASSLAGRNSNQPQH
TRBV24-1,ATSVGDDGYT
TRBV5-6,ASGAGGYYNEQF
TRBV5-4,ASSLDRGNSPLH
TRBV3-1/TRBV3-2,ASSQDKQEAF
TRBV2,ASSLRLAGVEQY
TRBV24-1,ATSDSTGQVTYEQY
TRBV20-1,SASPGGSPNQPQH
TRBV12-2,ASRMGGNSNQPQH
TRBV7-9,ASSLGTKSSEKLF
TRBV18,ASSLKWDQPQH
TRBV5-1,ASSWGDNTVYEQY
TRBV25-1,ASSETGASYEQY
TRBV27,ASSLGSGQGYT
TRBV25-1,ASSDTGRTYLWGYT
TRBV5-1,ASSLYTDTQY
TRBV30,AWSAPLGVSSPYGYT
TRBV4-1,ASSQPTSGGALEQF
TRBV6-5,ASSTPFGETQY
TRBV5-3,ARSLVGEDTERPSLNTEAF
TRBV10-3,AISETEGTYGYT
TRBV4-1,ASSQAGTEIYNSPLH
TRBV9,ASRRGGDNTDTQY
TRBV10-3,AISARDTGEQY
TRBV27,ASSFRGGYSNQPQH
TRBV7-9,ASSSPEGPTNTEAF
TRBV2,ASSEGAGGDYGYT